These T cell receptor beta chains were read from a single sample in a study of blood T cell repertoires in COVID-19. Clones were read by immunoSEQ multiplex PCR, and TCRdb kept only the in-frame ones, dropping some. Of tens of thousands of clones in the sample, roughly 88% were seen once. Sequenced material: peripheral blood. The receptors derive from a man aged 45-60 years with active COVID-19. The CDR3 runs from the conserved cysteine through the conserved F or W. Fields, in order: clone size, J gene, D gene, V gene, CDR3 DNA, CDR3 protein. The D gene is left open where the match is weak. Clone size appears in some rows only: once, few, many, or a class for an expanded clone.

clone_size: NA; j_call: TRBJ2-3; d_call: TRBD1; v_call: TRBV4-1; cdr3_nt: TGCGCCAGCAGCCAGGACCCACAGGGGGCGTCCACAGATACGCAGTATTTT; cdr3_aa: CASSQDPQGASTDTQYF
clone_size: NA; j_call: TRBJ2-1; d_call: NA; v_call: TRBV7-3; cdr3_nt: TGTGCCAGCAGCATTGATTCCAGCTCCTACAATGAGCAGTTCTTC; cdr3_aa: CASSIDSSSYNEQFF
clone_size: NA; j_call: TRBJ2-5; d_call: TRBD1; v_call: TRBV3-1/TRBV3-2; cdr3_nt: TGTGCCAGCAGCCAAGACACCGGGACAGGGGGAAAGACCCAGTACTTC; cdr3_aa: CASSQDTGTGGKTQYF
clone_size: NA; j_call: TRBJ2-6; d_call: TRBD1; v_call: TRBV14; cdr3_nt: TGTGCCAGCCGAGACAGGGCTGGGGCCAACGTCCTGACTTTC; cdr3_aa: CASRDRAGANVLTF
clone_size: NA; j_call: TRBJ1-4; d_call: NA; v_call: TRBV27; cdr3_nt: TGTGCCAGCAGTTTTTTCTCCAGGCCTCAAAAACTGTTTTTT; cdr3_aa: CASSFFSRPQKLFF
clone_size: NA; j_call: TRBJ2-7; d_call: NA; v_call: TRBV6-1; cdr3_nt: TGTGCCAGCAGTGAATCCGGACTTCCCCCTAGGGAGCAGTACTTC; cdr3_aa: CASSESGLPPREQYF
clone_size: NA; j_call: TRBJ2-7; d_call: TRBD1; v_call: TRBV7-2; cdr3_nt: TGTGCCAGCAGCCCCAGAGGACAGGGTGGCGAGCAGTACTTC; cdr3_aa: CASSPRGQGGEQYF
clone_size: NA; j_call: TRBJ1-1; d_call: TRBD1; v_call: TRBV6-5; cdr3_nt: TGTGCCAGCAGCTATGACAGGGGAGTTACTGAAGCTTTCTTT; cdr3_aa: CASSYDRGVTEAFF
clone_size: few; j_call: TRBJ2-4; d_call: TRBD2; v_call: TRBV4-1; cdr3_nt: TGCGCCAGCAGCTTGACGGGACTAGCGGGGGTAGCCAAAAACATTCAGTACTTC; cdr3_aa: CASSLTGLAGVAKNIQYF
clone_size: NA; j_call: TRBJ2-3; d_call: NA; v_call: TRBV6-4; cdr3_nt: TGTGCCAGCAGCGATTCTATTGCAGATACGCAGTATTTT; cdr3_aa: CASSDSIADTQYF
clone_size: NA; j_call: TRBJ1-5; d_call: NA; v_call: TRBV24-1; cdr3_nt: TGTGCCACCAGTGATTGGCGGGGATCCCAGCATTTT; cdr3_aa: CATSDWRGSQHF
clone_size: NA; j_call: TRBJ1-1; d_call: NA; v_call: TRBV4-3; cdr3_nt: TGCGCCAGCAGCTCTCGGGACAAGAACACTGAAGCTTTCTTT; cdr3_aa: CASSSRDKNTEAFF
clone_size: NA; j_call: TRBJ1-1; d_call: NA; v_call: TRBV6-6; cdr3_nt: TGTGCCAGCAGCCGCATGGGCACAGGATTGAACACTGAAGCTTTCTTT; cdr3_aa: CASSRMGTGLNTEAFF